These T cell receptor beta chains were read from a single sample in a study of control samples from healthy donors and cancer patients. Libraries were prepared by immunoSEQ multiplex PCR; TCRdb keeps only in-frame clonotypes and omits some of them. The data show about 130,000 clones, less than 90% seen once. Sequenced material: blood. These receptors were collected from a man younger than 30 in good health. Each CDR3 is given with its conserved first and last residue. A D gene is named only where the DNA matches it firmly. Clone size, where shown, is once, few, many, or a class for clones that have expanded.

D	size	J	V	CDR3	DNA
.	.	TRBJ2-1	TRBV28	CASSLKYNEQFF	TGTGCCAGCAGTTTAAAGTACAATGAGCAGTTCTTC
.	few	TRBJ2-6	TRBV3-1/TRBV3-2	CASSREGSGANVLTF	TGTGCCAGCAGCCGAGAGGGCTCTGGGGCCAACGTCCTGACTTTC
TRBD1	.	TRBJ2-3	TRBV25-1	CATTATGSVLGTQYF	TGTGCCACCACCGCGACAGGGTCAGTATTGGGTACGCAGTATTTT
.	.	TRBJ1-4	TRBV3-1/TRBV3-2	CASSHEIQGGRFF	TGTGCCAGCAGCCACGAAATACAGGGAGGACGCTTTTTT
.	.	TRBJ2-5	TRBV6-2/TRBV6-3	CASSSGPNQETQYF	TGTGCCAGCAGTTCCGGACCGAACCAAGAGACCCAGTACTTC
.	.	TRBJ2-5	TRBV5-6	CASSLRLLPGSETQYF	TGTGCCAGCAGCTTGAGGCTCCTACCCGGTTCCGAGACCCAGTACTTC
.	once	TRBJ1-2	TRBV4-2	CASSQDRLSYGYTF	TGTGCCAGCAGCCAAGACAGGCTTTCCTATGGCTACACCTTC
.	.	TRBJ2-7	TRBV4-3	CASSQDMGRSYEQYF	TGCGCCAGCAGCCAAGATATGGGGAGATCCTACGAGCAGTACTTC
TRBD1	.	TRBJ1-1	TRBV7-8	CASSSDRGSAGTEAFF	TGTGCCAGCAGCAGCGACAGGGGCTCAGCTGGCACTGAAGCTTTCTTT
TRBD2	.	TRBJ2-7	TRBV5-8	CASSPLAGGSYEQYF	TGTGCCAGCAGCCCACTAGCGGGAGGATCCTACGAGCAGTACTTC
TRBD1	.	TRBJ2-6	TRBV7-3	CASSRQQGVSGANVLTF	TGTGCCAGCAGCAGACAACAGGGGGTCTCTGGGGCCAACGTCCTGACTTTC
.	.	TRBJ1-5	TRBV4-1	CASSHHGGGQPQHF	TGCGCCAGCAGCCACCATGGGGGCGGTCAGCCCCAGCATTTT
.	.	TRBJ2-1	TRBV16	CASSQYSGGDNEQFF	TGTGCCAGCAGCCAATATAGCGGAGGGGACAATGAGCAGTTCTTC
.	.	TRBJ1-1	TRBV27	CASSFRGLNTEAFF	TGTGCCAGCAGTTTCCGGGGCTTGAACACTGAAGCTTTCTTT
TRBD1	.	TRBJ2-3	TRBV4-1	CASSRLIPRGQGSDTQYF	TGCGCCAGCAGCCGCCTAATCCCCAGGGGACAGGGTTCAGATACGCAGTATTTT
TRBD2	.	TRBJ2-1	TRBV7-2	CASSFRGSDEQFF	TGTGCCAGCAGCTTCCGCGGGAGCGATGAGCAGTTCTTC
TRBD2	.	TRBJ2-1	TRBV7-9	CASSSGTSGWTSSYNEQFF	TGTGCCAGCAGCTCCGGGACTAGCGGCTGGACTAGCTCCTACAATGAGCAGTTCTTC
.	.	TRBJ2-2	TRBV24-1	CATRPGLSTGELFF	TGTGCCACCAGACCGGGACTCAGCACCGGGGAGCTGTTTTTT
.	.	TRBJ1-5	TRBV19	CASTFGHPKDQPQHF	TGTGCCAGTACCTTTGGACATCCGAAGGATCAGCCCCAGCATTTT
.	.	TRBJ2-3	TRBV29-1	CSYRRADTQYF	TGCAGCTACAGGCGGGCAGATACGCAGTATTTT
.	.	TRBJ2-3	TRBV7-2	CASSLRVQTGYTQYF	TGTGCCAGCAGCTTGAGGGTCCAAACCGGGTATACGCAGTATTTT
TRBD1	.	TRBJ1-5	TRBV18	CASSPGQGISQPQHF	TGTGCCAGCTCACCAGGACAGGGTATAAGTCAGCCCCAGCATTTT
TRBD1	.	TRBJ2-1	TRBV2	CASSADRGLDNEQFF	TGTGCCAGCAGTGCGGACAGGGGGCTAGACAATGAGCAGTTCTTC
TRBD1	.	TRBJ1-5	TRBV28	CASGPTGDLNQPQHF	TGTGCCAGCGGGCCGACAGGGGACCTCAATCAGCCCCAGCATTTT
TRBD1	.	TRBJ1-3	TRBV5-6	CASSLPGGTSDGNTIYF	TGTGCCAGCAGCCTACCAGGGGGGACGTCGGATGGAAACACCATATATTTT
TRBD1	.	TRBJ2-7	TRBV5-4	CASRVFGQGLYEQYF	TGTGCCAGCAGAGTGTTCGGACAGGGTCTCTACGAGCAGTACTTC
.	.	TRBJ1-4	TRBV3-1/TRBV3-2	CASSQASGANEKLFF	TGTGCCAGCAGCCAGGCCTCAGGGGCTAATGAAAAACTGTTTTTT
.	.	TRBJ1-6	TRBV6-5	CASSYSMGESYSPLHF	TGTGCCAGCAGTTACTCGATGGGGGAGAGTTATTCACCCCTCCACTTT
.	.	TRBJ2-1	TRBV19	CASSLRSGNEQFF	TGTGCCAGTAGCCTTCGCTCTGGCAATGAGCAGTTCTTC
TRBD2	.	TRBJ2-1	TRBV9	CASSPGTSGNNEQFF	TGTGCCAGCAGCCCAGGGACTAGCGGCAACAATGAGCAGTTCTTC
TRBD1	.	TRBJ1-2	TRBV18	CASSLSGTAASYGYTF	TGTGCCAGCTCACTTTCTGGGACAGCCGCCTCCTATGGCTACACCTTC
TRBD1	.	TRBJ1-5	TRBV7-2	CASSSRGGDQPQHF	TGTGCCAGCAGCTCCAGAGGGGGCGATCAGCCCCAGCATTTT
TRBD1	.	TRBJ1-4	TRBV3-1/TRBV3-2	CASSRVWTGGSKGTNEKLFF	TGTGCCAGCAGCCGGGTCTGGACAGGGGGCAGTAAGGGGACTAATGAAAAACTGTTTTTT
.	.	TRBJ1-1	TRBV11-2	CASSLVPNRNTEAFF	TGTGCCAGCAGCTTAGTACCCAACCGGAACACTGAAGCTTTCTTT
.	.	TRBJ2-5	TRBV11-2	CASNWGGGLKETQYF	TGTGCCAGCAATTGGGGTGGTGGCTTAAAAGAGACCCAGTACTTC
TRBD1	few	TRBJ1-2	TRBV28	CASRYAGTGIPGYTF	TGTGCCAGCAGATACGCCGGGACAGGGATTCCTGGCTACACCTTC
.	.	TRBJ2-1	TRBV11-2	CASSLAGTPYNEQFF	TGTGCCAGCAGCCTCGCCGGGACCCCATACAATGAGCAGTTCTTC
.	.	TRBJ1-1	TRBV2	CASSEEQWAEAFF	TGTGCCAGCAGTGAAGAGCAGTGGGCTGAAGCTTTCTTT
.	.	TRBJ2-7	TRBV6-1	CASSEGYAIYEQYF	TGTGCCAGCAGTGAAGGGTACGCCATCTACGAGCAGTACTTC
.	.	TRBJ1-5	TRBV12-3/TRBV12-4	CASGNQPQHF	TGTGCCAGCGGGAATCAGCCCCAGCATTTT
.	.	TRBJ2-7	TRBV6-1	CASSESVGGRRGEQYF	TGTGCCAGCAGTGAATCAGTGGGCGGTAGGAGAGGCGAGCAGTACTTC
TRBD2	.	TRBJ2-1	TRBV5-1	CASSLLPTSGKVREQFF	TGCGCCAGCAGCCTACTCCCAACTAGCGGGAAGGTTCGCGAGCAGTTCTTC
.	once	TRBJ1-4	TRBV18	CASSPRQSTNEKLFF	TGTGCCAGCTCACCACGACAGTCAACTAATGAAAAACTGTTTTTT
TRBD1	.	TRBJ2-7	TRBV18	CASSPPLTGAFNEQYF	TGTGCCAGCTCACCACCCCTGACAGGGGCGTTTAACGAGCAGTACTTC
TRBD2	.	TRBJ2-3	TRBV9	CASSVVGLAGGTDTQYF	TGTGCCAGCAGCGTAGTAGGCCTAGCGGGAGGCACAGATACGCAGTATTTT
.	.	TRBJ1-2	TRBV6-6	CASRLSYGYTF	TGTGCCAGCAGACTCTCCTATGGCTACACCTTC
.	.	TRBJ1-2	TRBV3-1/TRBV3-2	CASSPSRRVENYGYTF	TGTGCCAGCAGCCCCTCCAGGAGGGTGGAAAACTATGGCTACACCTTC
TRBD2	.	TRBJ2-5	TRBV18	CASSPGPGGETQYF	TGTGCCAGCTCACCGGGGCCGGGAGGAGAGACCCAGTACTTC
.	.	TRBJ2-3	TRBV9	CASSVQAQTDTQYF	TGTGCCAGCAGCGTACAGGCCCAGACAGATACGCAGTATTTT
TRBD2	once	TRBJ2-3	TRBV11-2	CASSLVGLAGPSTDTQYF	TGTGCCAGCAGCTTAGTAGGCCTAGCGGGCCCTAGCACAGATACGCAGTATTTT
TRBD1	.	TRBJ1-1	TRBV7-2	CASSLDRAPGTEAFF	TGTGCCAGCAGCCTAGACAGGGCTCCTGGAACTGAAGCTTTCTTT
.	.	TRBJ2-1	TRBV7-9	CASSSNNEQFF	TGTGCCAGCAGCTCAAACAATGAGCAGTTCTTC
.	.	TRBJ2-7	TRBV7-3	CASRGEKLGSSYEQYF	TGTGCCAGCAGGGGAGAGAAACTAGGTAGCTCCTACGAGCAGTACTTC
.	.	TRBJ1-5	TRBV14	CASSQEFGEPQHF	TGTGCCAGCAGCCAAGAGTTCGGAGAGCCCCAGCATTTT
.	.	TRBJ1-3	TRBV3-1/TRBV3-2	CASSSLKDFNSGNTIYF	TGTGCCAGCAGCTCGCTAAAGGACTTCAACTCTGGAAACACCATATATTTT
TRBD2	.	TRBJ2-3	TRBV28	CASSRLRGRAVDTQYF	TGTGCCAGCAGTCGATTGCGCGGGAGGGCCGTGGATACGCAGTATTTT
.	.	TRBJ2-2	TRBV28	CASSPVNTGELFF	TGTGCCAGCAGTCCCGTAAACACCGGGGAGCTGTTTTTT
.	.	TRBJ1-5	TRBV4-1	CASSQAGSYSNQPQHF	TGCGCCAGCAGCCAAGCGGGGTCCTATAGCAATCAGCCCCAGCATTTT
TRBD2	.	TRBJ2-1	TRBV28	CASSAPGLAGVDEQFF	TGTGCCAGCAGTGCGCCGGGACTAGCGGGAGTTGATGAGCAGTTCTTC